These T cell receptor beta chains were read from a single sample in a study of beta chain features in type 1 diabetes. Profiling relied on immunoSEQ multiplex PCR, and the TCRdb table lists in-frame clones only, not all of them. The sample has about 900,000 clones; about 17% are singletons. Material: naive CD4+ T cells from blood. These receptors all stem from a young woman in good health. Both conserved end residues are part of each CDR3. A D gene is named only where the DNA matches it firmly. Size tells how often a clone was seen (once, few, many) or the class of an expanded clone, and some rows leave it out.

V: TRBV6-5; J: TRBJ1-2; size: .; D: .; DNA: TGTGCCAGCAGTTACTCTCCGGAGATCTATGGCTACACCTTC; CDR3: CASSYSPEIYGYTF
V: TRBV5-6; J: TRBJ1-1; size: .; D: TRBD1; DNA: TGTGCCAGCAGCAGAGCAGGGGGAGGTAACACTGAAGCTTTCTTT; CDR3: CASSRAGGGNTEAFF
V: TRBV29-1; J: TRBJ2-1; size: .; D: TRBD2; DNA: TGCAGCGCGGGGGGGACTAGCCACTACAATGAGCAGTTCTTC; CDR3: CSAGGTSHYNEQFF
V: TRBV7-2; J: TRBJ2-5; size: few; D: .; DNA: TGTGCCAGCAGCTTTTACAGGATGGAGACCCAGTACTTC; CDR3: CASSFYRMETQYF
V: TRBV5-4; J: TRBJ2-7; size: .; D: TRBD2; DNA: TGTGCCAGCAGCCAGAAAGGACTAGCGCGATCCTACGAGCAGTACTTC; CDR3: CASSQKGLARSYEQYF
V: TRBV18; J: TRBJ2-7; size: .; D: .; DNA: TGTGCCAGCTCACCCGCTACTAGCTCCTACGAGCAGTACTTC; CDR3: CASSPATSSYEQYF
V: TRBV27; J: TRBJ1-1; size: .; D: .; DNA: TGTGCCAGCAGTCTCCAACCCACAGGCCTTGAAGCTTTCTTT; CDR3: CASSLQPTGLEAFF
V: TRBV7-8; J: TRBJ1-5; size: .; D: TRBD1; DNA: TGTGCCAGCAGCAAGGACAGGGGCTATCAGCCCCAGCATTTT; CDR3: CASSKDRGYQPQHF
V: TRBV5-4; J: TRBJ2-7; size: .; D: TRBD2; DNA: TGTGCCAGCAGCTTGGAAGTTAGCGGGAGGCGGGAGCAGTACTTC; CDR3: CASSLEVSGRREQYF
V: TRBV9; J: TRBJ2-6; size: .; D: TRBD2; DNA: TGTGCCAGCAGCATCGACTGGGGAGGGATTTACTCTGGGGCCAACGTCCTGACTTTC; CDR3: CASSIDWGGIYSGANVLTF
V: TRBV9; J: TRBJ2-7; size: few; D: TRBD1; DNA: TGTGCCAGCAGCCTTGGACAGGGAAACTCCTACGAGCAGTACTTC; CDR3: CASSLGQGNSYEQYF
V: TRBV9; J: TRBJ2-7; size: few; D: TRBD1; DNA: TGTGCCAGCAGCGAGGGGACAGGGGGCAACGAGCAGTACTTC; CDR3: CASSEGTGGNEQYF
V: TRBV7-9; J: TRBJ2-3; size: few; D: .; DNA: TGTGCCAGCAGCCAACGGCGGACTAGCACAGATACGCAGTATTTT; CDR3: CASSQRRTSTDTQYF
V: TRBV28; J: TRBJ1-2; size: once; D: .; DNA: TGTGCCAGCAGGGAGGGGTCCTATGGCTACACCTTC; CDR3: CASREGSYGYTF
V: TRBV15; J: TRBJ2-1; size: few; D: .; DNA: TGTGCCACCAGCAGAGATGAAGGGTTTGCGCAGTTCTTC; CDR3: CATSRDEGFAQFF
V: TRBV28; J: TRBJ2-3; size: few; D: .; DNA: TGTGCCAGCAGTCCGACCCCAGATACGCAGTATTTT; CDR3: CASSPTPDTQYF
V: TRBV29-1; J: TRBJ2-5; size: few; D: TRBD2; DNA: TGCAGCGTTGAAGTAGGTACTAGCGGGGACCAAGAGACCCAGTACTTC; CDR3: CSVEVGTSGDQETQYF
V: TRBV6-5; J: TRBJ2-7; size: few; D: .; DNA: TGTGCCAGCAGACCAGTATCGACTAGGGGCCACGAGCAGTACTTC; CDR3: CASRPVSTRGHEQYF
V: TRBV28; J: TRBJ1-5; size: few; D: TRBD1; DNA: TGTGCCAGCAGCCCCCGGGACAGGGTGAGGCCCCAGCATTTT; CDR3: CASSPRDRVRPQHF
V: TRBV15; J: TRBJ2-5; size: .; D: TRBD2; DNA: TGTGCCACCAGCACCGGGGGACTAGCGGGAAAAGAGACCCAGTACTTC; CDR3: CATSTGGLAGKETQYF
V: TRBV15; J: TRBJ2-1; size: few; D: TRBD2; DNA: TGTGCCACCAGCAGAGTATCGGGGGGTCTCTCCTACAATGAGCAGTTCTTC; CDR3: CATSRVSGGLSYNEQFF
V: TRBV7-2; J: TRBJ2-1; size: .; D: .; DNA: TGTGCCAGCAGCCCAGTGGGCTTAAATGAGCAGTTCTTC; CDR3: CASSPVGLNEQFF
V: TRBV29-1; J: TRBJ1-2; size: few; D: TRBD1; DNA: TGCAGCGCCCTCCAGAACAGGGGGCTCTACTATGGCTACACCTTC; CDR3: CSALQNRGLYYGYTF
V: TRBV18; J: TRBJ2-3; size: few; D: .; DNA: TGTGCCAGCTCTTACACTTGGGACCGACGCACAGATACGCAGTATTTT; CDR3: CASSYTWDRRTDTQYF
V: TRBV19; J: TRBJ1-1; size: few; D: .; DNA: TGTGCCACCCGGCGGAAGAACACTGAGGCTTTCTTT; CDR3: CATRRKNTEAFF
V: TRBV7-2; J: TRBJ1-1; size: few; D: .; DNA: TGTGCCAGCAGCTCCCGGGGGGGATGGAACACTGAAGCTTTCTTT; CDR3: CASSSRGGWNTEAFF
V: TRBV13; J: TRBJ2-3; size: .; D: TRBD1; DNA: TGTGCCAGCAGCCGGCAAAGACAGGGTGGTTTAGATACGCAGTATTTT; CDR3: CASSRQRQGGLDTQYF
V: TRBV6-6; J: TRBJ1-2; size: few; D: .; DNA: TGTGCCAGCAGTGACGGAAACTATGGCTACACCTTC; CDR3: CASSDGNYGYTF
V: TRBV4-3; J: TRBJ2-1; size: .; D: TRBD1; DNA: TGCGCCAGCAGCGCCCAGGGGGCTAGCTCCTACAATGAGCAGTTCTTC; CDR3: CASSAQGASSYNEQFF
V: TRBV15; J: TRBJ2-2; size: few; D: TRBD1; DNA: TGTGCCACCAGGACGACAGGGACGAACACCGGGGAGCTGTTTTTT; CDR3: CATRTTGTNTGELFF
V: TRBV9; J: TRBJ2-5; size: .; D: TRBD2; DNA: TGTGCCAGCAGCCCCCGGGGGGGAGAAGAGACCCAGTACTTC; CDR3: CASSPRGGEETQYF
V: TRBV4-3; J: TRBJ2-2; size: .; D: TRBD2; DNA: TGCGCCAGCAGCCTTGGACTAGCGGGAGGGGGTGACACCGGGGAGCTGTTTTTT; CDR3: CASSLGLAGGGDTGELFF
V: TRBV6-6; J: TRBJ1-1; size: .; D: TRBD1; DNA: TGTGCCAGCAGTCCACGGGACAGGTCATTGGACACTGAAGCTTTCTTT; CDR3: CASSPRDRSLDTEAFF
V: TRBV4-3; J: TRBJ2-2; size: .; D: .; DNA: TGCGCCAGCAGCCAAGTCATCCCGGGAATTTTGGGGGAGCTGTTTTTT; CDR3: CASSQVIPGILGELFF
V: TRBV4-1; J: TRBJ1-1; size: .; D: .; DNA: TGCGCCAGCAGCTTAACCGGGGGTACGCTCAGGAACACTGAAGCTTTCTTT; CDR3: CASSLTGGTLRNTEAFF
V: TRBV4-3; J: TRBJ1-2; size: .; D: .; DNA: TGCGCCAGCAGCCAAGTGGTCGATGGAGTCTATGGCTACACCTTC; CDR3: CASSQVVDGVYGYTF
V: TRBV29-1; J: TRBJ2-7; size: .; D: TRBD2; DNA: TGCAGCGTTGAGACTAGCGGTTGGAGTGGGGAGCAGTACTTC; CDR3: CSVETSGWSGEQYF
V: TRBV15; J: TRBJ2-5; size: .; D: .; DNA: TGTGCCACCAGCAGAGATCTTGGGAGCGGGGAGACCCAGTACTTC; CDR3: CATSRDLGSGETQYF
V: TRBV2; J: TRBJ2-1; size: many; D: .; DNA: TGTGCCAGCAGGGAGAATAAGCAGTTCTTC; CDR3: CASRENKQFF
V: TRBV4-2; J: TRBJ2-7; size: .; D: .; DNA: TGTGCCAGCAGCCCCAGAGGGACGGGCTACGAGCAGTACTTC; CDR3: CASSPRGTGYEQYF
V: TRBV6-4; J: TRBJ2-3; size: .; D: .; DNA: TGTGCCAGCAGCTCCGGTGGGAGCACAGATACGCAGTATTTT; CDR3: CASSSGGSTDTQYF
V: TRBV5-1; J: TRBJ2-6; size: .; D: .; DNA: TGCGCCAGCAGCGGACTGCTACTCTCTGGGGCCAACGTCCTGACTTTC; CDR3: CASSGLLLSGANVLTF
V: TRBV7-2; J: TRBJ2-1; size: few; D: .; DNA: TGTGCCAGCAGCTTTAGGGGCCCCGGAGATGAGCAGTTCTTC; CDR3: CASSFRGPGDEQFF
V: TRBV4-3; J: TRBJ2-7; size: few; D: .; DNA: TGCGCCAGCAGCCAAGTGGGGGGCGGGAGCTACGAGCAGTACTTC; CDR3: CASSQVGGGSYEQYF
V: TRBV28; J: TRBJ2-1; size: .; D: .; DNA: TGTGCCAGCAGTCTATACAATGAGCAGTTCTTC; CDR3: CASSLYNEQFF
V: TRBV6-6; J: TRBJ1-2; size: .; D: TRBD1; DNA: TGTGCCAGCAGTTTACAGGGGGCTGGTTTTAGCTACACCTTC; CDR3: CASSLQGAGFSYTF
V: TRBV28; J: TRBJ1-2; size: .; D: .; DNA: TGTGCCAGCGGTGCCCGTAACTATGGCTACACCTTC; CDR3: CASGARNYGYTF
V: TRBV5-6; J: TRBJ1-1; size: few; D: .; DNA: TGTGCCAGCAGCTTGATTTTGAGGAACACTGAAGCTTTCTTT; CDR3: CASSLILRNTEAFF
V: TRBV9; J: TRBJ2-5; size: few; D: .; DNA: TGTGCCAGCAGCCGCACACAGGGATTAGAGACCCAGTACTTC; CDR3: CASSRTQGLETQYF
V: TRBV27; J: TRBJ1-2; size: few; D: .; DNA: TGTGCCAGCAGTTTGTCAGCATATAACTATGGCTACACCTTC; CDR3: CASSLSAYNYGYTF
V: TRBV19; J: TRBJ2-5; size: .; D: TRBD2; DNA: TGTGCCAGTAGTTTGGCTAGCGGGACCAAAGAGACCCAGTACTTC; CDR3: CASSLASGTKETQYF
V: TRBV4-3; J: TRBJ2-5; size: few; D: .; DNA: TGCGCCAGCAGCCAAGAAGGGCTCCCAGAGGAGACCCAGTACTTC; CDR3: CASSQEGLPEETQYF